This TCR beta chain was sequenced during a study of shared clonotypes between healthy human individuals. Study results and caveats: Only blood samples were collected, and tissue repertoires likely differ. Non-shared clonotypes were found to have lower generation probabilities than the clonotypes that were shared by all four of the sorted-subset donors. Roughly 5% of naive CD4 clonotypes were shared across four donors.

Clones were sequenced by immunoSEQ multiplex PCR, and TCRdb holds only the in-frame ones, with some missing. The sample consists of about 2 million clones, about 95% of them appearing once. To note about this clone: The antigen is undetermined.

Terminally differentiated effector memory CD45RA+ cells were excluded by CCR7 positive selection of CD45RO-negative cells. Donors comprised only Caucasian adults living in Nashville, Tennessee. Germline V gives CDR1 SEHNR, CDR2 FQNEAQ (reference sequence). This CDR3 comprises 16 residues. Trimming removed 5 bases from V and 5 bases from J, with 20 bases in between. Sequencing was done on a sample of naive CD8+ T cells sorted from blood. This TCR was recovered from a man aged 18 to 29 in good health. The chain carries TRBV7-9 and TRBJ2-3; TRBD1 might be the D (6 bases). The CDR3 sequence is CASSPDWQGYGDTQYF. The CDR3 region has the DNA TGTGCCAGCAGCCCCGATTGGCAGGGGTATGGAGATACGCAGTATTTT.